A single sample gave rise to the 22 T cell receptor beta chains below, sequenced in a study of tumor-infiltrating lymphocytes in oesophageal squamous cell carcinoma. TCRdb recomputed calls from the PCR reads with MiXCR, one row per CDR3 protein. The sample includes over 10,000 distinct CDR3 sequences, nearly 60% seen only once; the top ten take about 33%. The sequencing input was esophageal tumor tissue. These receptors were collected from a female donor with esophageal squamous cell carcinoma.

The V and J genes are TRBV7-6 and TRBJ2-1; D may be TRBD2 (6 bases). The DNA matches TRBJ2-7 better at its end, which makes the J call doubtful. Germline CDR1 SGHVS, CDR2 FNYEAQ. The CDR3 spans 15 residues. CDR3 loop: CASSFLLGRHNEQYF. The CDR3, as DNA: TGTGCCAGCAGCTTTCTGCTCGGGAGACACAACGAGCAGTACTTC.

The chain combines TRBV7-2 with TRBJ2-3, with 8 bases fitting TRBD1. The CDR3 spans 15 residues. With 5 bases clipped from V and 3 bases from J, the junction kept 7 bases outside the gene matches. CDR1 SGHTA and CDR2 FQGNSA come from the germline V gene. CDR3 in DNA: TGTGCCAGCAGCCTACAGGGGGGTGAGACAGATACGCAGTATTTT. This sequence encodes CASSLQGGETDTQYF.

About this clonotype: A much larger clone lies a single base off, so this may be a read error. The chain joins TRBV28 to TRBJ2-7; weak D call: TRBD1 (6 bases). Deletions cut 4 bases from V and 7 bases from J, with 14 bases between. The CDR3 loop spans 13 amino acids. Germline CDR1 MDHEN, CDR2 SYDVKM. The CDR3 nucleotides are TGTGCCAGCAGTTCACAGGGTTACAATGAGCAGTACTTC. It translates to CASSSQGYNEQYF.

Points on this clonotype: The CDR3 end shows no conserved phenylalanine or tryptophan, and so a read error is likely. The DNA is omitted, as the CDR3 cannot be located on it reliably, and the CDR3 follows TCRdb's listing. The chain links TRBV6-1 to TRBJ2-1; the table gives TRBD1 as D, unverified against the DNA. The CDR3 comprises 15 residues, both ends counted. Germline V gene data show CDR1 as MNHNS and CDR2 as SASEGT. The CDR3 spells CASSSQGNYGYTFGS.

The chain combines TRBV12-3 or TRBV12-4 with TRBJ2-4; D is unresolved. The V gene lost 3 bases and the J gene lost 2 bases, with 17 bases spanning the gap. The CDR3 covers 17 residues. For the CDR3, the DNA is TGTGCCAGCAGTTTCAACCCCGATGCCTGGCCCAAAAACATTCAGTACTTC. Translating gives CASSFNPDAWPKNIQYF.

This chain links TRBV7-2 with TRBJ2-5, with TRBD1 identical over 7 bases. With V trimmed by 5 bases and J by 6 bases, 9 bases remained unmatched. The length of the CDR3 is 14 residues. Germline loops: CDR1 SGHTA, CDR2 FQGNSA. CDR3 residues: CASSARQGVKTQYF. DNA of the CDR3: TGTGCCAGCAGCGCAAGACAGGGAGTAAAGACCCAGTACTTC.

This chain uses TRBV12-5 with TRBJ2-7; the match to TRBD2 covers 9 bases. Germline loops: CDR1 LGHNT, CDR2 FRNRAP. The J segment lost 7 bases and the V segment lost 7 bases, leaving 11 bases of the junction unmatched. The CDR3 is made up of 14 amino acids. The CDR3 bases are TGTGCTAGTGCACCTAGCGGGATTTTCTATGAGCAGTACTTC. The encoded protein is CASAPSGIFYEQYF.

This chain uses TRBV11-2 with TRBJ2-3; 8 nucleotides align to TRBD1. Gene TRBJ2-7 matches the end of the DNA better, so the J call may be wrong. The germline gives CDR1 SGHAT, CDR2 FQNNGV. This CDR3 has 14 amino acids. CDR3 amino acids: CASSLRTGGYEQYF. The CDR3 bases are TGTGCCAGCAGCCTCAGAACAGGGGGCTACGAGCAGTACTTC.

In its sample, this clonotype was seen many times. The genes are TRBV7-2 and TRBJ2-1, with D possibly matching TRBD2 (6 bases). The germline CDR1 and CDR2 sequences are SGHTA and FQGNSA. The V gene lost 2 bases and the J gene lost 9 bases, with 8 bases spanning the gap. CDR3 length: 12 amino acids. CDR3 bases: TGTGCCAGCAGCTTAACTAGCATTGAGCAGTTCTTC. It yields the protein CASSLTSIEQFF.

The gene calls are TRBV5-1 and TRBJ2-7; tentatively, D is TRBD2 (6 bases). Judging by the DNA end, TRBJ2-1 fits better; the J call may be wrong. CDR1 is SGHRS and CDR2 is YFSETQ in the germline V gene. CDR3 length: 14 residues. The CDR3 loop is CASSPGTYYNEQFF. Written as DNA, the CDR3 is TGCGCCAGCAGCCCAGGGACTTACTACAATGAGCAGTTCTTC.

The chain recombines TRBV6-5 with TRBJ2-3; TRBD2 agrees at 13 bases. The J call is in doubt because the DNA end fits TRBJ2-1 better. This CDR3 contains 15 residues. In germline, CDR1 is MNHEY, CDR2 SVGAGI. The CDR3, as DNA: TGTGCCAGCAGCGGGGGACTAGCGGGATTGAATGAGCAGTTCTTC. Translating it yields CASSGGLAGLNEQFF.

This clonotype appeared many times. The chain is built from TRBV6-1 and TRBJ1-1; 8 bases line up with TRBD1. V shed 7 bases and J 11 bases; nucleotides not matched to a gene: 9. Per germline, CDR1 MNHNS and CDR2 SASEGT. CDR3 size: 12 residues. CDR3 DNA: TGTGCCAGCAATTCCGGACAGGGAAAGGCTTTCTTT. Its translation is CASNSGQGKAFF.

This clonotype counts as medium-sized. In DNA, the CDR3 is TGTGCCAGCAGTTTATGGTCGTGGGAGCAGCCCCAGCATTTT. Amino acids: CASSLWSWEQPQHF. The V call is TRBV28, the J call TRBJ1-5; no definite D call. This CDR3 has 14 residues. CDR1 and CDR2 (germline): MDHEN, SYDVKM. V gave up 0 bases and J gave up 7 bases, with 10 bases separating them. Full variable domain (remainder filled in from reference TRBV28 and TRBJ1-5): DVKVTQSSRYLVKRTGEKVFLECVQDMDHENMFWYRQDPGLGLRLIYFSYDVKMKEKGDIPEGYSVSREKKERFSLILESASTNQTSMYLCASSLWSWEQPQHFGDGTRLSIL.

CDR3 in amino acids: CASSLGGGGKNIQYF. The CDR3 nucleotides are TGTGCCAGCAGCTTGGGGGGAGGTGGCAAAAACATTCAGTACTTC. This chain connects TRBV7-8 to TRBJ2-4; tentatively, D is TRBD2 (6 bases). Per the germline V gene, CDR1 is SGHVS and CDR2 is FQNEAQ. This CDR3 spans 15 amino acids. V was cut by 3 bases and J by 3 bases, with 12 bases left in between.

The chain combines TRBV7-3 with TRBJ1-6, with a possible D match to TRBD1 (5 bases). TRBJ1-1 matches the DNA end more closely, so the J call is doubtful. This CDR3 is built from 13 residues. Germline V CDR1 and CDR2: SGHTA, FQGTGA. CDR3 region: CASSFLSGTSAFF. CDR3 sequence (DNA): TGTGCCAGCAGCTTCTTGTCCGGGACGTCAGCTTTCTTT.

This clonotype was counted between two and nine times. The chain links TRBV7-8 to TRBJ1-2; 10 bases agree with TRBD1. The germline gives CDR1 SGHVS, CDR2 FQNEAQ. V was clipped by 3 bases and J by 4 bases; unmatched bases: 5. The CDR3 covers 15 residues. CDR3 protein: CASSFSTGGIYGYTF. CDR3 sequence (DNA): TGTGCCAGCAGCTTCTCGACAGGGGGCATCTATGGCTACACCTTC.

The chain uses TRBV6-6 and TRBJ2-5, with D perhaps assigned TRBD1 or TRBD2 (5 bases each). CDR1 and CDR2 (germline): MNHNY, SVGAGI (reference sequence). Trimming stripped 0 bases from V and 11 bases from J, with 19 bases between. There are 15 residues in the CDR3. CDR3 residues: CASSYSGLAAGMQYF. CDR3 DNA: TGTGCCAGCAGTTACTCGGGGCTAGCTGCTGGGATGCAGTACTTC.

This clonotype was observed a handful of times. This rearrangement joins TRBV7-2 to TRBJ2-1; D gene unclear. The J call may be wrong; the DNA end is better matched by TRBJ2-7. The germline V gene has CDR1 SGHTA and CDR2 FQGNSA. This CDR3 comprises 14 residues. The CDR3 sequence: CASSLGLSYNEQYF. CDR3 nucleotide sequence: TGTGCCAGCAGCTTAGGGCTGTCCTACAATGAGCAGTACTTC.

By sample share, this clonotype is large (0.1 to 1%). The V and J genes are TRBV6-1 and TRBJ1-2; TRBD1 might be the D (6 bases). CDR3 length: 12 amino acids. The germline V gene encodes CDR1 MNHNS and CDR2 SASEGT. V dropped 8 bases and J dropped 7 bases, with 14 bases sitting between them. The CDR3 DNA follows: TGTGCCAGCGAGGGGGGGTTGGGTGGCTACACCTTC. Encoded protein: CASEGGLGGYTF.

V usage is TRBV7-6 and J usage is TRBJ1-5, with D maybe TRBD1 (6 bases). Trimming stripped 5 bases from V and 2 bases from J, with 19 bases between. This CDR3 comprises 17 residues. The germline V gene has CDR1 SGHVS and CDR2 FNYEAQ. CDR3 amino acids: CASSPGAGFLRNQPQHF. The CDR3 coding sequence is TGTGCCAGCAGCCCAGGGGCAGGCTTCCTTCGCAATCAGCCCCAGCATTTT.

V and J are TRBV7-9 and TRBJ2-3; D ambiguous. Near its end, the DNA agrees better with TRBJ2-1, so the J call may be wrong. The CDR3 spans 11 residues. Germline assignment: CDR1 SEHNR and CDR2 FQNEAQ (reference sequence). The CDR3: CASGRNNEQFF. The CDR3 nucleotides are TGTGCCAGCGGACGGAACAATGAGCAGTTCTTC.

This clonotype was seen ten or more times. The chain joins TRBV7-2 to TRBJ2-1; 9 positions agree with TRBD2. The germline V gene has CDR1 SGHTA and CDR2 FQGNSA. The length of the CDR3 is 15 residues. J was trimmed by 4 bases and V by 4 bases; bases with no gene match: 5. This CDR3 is CASSSVAGDYNEQFF. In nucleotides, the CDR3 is TGTGCCAGCAGCTCCGTAGCGGGGGATTACAATGAGCAGTTCTTC. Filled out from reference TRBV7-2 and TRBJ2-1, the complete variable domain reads GAGVSQSPSNKVTEKGKDVELRCDPISGHTALYWYRQSLGQGLEFLIYFQGNSAPDKSGLPSDRFSAERTGGSVSTLTIQRTQQEDSAVYLCASSSVAGDYNEQFFGPGTRLTVL.